One and the same sample provided the 29 T cell receptor beta chains below, sequenced in a study of T-cell reconstitution after alpha-beta-depleted transplantation in children. Preparation of the TCRbeta library involved a method that used unique molecular identifiers. TCRdb analysed the PCR reads with MiXCR anew, one entry per CDR3 protein. The table records some 550,000 distinct CDR3 sequences, about 16% of them present only once. This material consisted of PBMCs from the stem cell graft donor, taken from the stem cell graft. These receptors were taken from a human donor who donated a stem cell graft to a child with acute lymphoblastic leukemia.

This clonotype came up a few times. This rearrangement joins TRBV20-1 to TRBJ2-1, with TRBD2 matching over 7 bases. J lost 1 base, V lost 6 bases, and 12 bases had no gene match. Germline-derived CDR1 and CDR2 are DFQATT and SNEGSKA (reference sequence). The CDR3 contains 16 residues. CDR3 in amino acids: CSAPLPISGSYNEQFF. The CDR3 region has the DNA TGCAGTGCCCCCTTACCGATTAGCGGGTCCTACAATGAGCAGTTCTTC.

In its sample, this clonotype was seen a few times. The V and J genes are TRBV5-1 and TRBJ2-2, with D tentatively TRBD1 (5 bases). The germline V gene encodes CDR1 SGHRS and CDR2 YFSETQ. The CDR3 is made up of 15 amino acids. V was trimmed by 6 bases and J by 2 bases, leaving 14 bases between them. This CDR3 is CASIPAGLNTGELFF. CDR3 coding DNA: TGCGCCAGCATCCCGGCAGGGCTTAACACCGGGGAGCTGTTTTTT. Supplemented by reference TRBV5-1 and TRBJ2-2, the full variable domain reads KAGVTQTPRYLIKTRGQQVTLSCSPISGHRSVSWYQQTPGQGLQFLFEYFSETQRNKGNFPGRFSGRQFSNSRSEMNVSTLELGDSALYLCASIPAGLNTGELFFGEGSRLTVL.

This clonotype occurred a few times. This chain links TRBV5-1 with TRBJ2-5; TRBD1 agrees at 8 bases. J lost 3 bases, V lost 6 bases, and 10 bases had no gene match. The CDR3 has 15 amino acids. Germline CDR1 and CDR2: SGHRS and YFSETQ. CDR3 in DNA: TGCGCCAGCACCTCAAACCCAGGGGGCGAAGAGACCCAGTACTTC. Translation: CASTSNPGGEETQYF.

There are a few counts of this clonotype. V and J are TRBV11-3 and TRBJ2-2; tentative D call: TRBD1 (5 bases). There are 13 residues in the CDR3. V dropped 6 bases and J dropped 4 bases, with 9 bases sitting between them. In germline, CDR1 is SGHNT, CDR2 YENEEA. In DNA form, the CDR3 reads TGTGCCAGCAGTGGACACTTCACCGGGGAGCTGTTTTTT. Translated: CASSGHFTGELFF.

The table lists this clonotype with a few counts. V usage is TRBV18 and J usage is TRBJ2-1, with D hard to call. Per the germline V gene, CDR1 is KGHSH and CDR2 is LQKENI. The length of the CDR3 is 14 residues. Trimming cost V 5 bases and J 9 bases, with 17 bases left between them. The CDR3 DNA is TGTGCCAGCTCAATCGATGGTGGTTGGGTTGAGCAGTTCTTC. This codes for CASSIDGGWVEQFF.

This clonotype came up a few times. This rearrangement joins TRBV5-1 to TRBJ2-2; 14 nucleotides agree with TRBD2. The CDR3 runs to 17 residues. With V trimmed by 4 bases and J by 5 bases, 7 bases remained unmatched. Germline CDR1 is SGHRS and CDR2 is YFSETQ. CDR3 amino acids: CASSPPTSGRVTGELFF. The CDR3 DNA follows: TGCGCCAGCAGCCCGCCGACTAGCGGGAGGGTAACCGGGGAGCTGTTTTTT.

This clonotype turned up a few times. This chain links TRBV20-1 with TRBJ2-5; unclear D gene. V was pared by 3 bases and J by 7 bases, with 12 bases between. The CDR3 is 12 amino acids. Per germline, CDR1 DFQATT and CDR2 SNEGSKA (reference sequence). The CDR3 loop reads CSASSGSGTQYF. The CDR3 DNA reads as TGCAGTGCTAGCTCCGGGTCGGGGACCCAGTACTTC.

The chain recombines TRBV4-2 with TRBJ2-1; the match to TRBD2 covers 16 bases. The CDR3 sequence is 19 residues long. CDR1 is LGHNA, CDR2 YNFKEQ, per germline. V gave up 0 bases and J gave up 4 bases; unmatched junction bases: 6. CDR3 in amino acids: CASSQDGTSGRARYNEQFF. CDR3 DNA: TGTGCCAGCAGCCAAGATGGGACTAGCGGGAGGGCGAGGTACAATGAGCAGTTCTTC.

The chain uses TRBV6-5 and TRBJ2-1; the D call may be TRBD1 or TRBD2 (6 bases each). Trimming took 0 bases from V and 4 from J, leaving 13 bases between them. The CDR3 is made up of 16 amino acids. CDR1 and CDR2 from the germline V gene are MNHEY and SVGAGI. The CDR3 reads CASSYSMRGGYNEQFF. In DNA form, the CDR3 reads TGTGCCAGCAGTTACTCGATGAGAGGGGGGTACAATGAGCAGTTCTTC.

The chain combines TRBV5-1 with TRBJ1-2; 7 nucleotides line up with TRBD1. Germline loops: CDR1 SGHRS, CDR2 YFSETQ. This CDR3 has 14 residues. V gave up 2 bases and J gave up 6 bases; unmatched junction bases: 7. The CDR3 region is CASSFAGGSNGYTF. The CDR3 nucleotides read TGCGCCAGCAGCTTCGCAGGGGGTTCAAATGGCTACACCTTC. The full variable domain, with the rest looked up from reference TRBV5-1 and TRBJ1-2, is KAGVTQTPRYLIKTRGQQVTLSCSPISGHRSVSWYQQTPGQGLQFLFEYFSETQRNKGNFPGRFSGRQFSNSRSEMNVSTLELGDSALYLCASSFAGGSNGYTFGSGTRLTVV.

The chain uses TRBV12-3 or TRBV12-4 and TRBJ2-1; 14 positions match TRBD2. The CDR3 contains 18 residues. The ends lost 6 bases at V and 2 bases at J; junction bases unmatched: 9. CDR3 nucleotides: TGTGCCAGCAGGGGAGGGACTAGCGGGAGACGGACCTACAATGAGCAGTTCTTC. Translating it yields CASRGGTSGRRTYNEQFF.

This clonotype was found a few times. The chain uses TRBV3-1 and TRBJ1-2; 7 nucleotides line up with TRBD1. This CDR3 comprises 14 residues. Unmatched junction bases numbered 3, after V lost 5 bases and J lost 0 bases. Per the germline V gene, CDR1 is LGHDT and CDR2 is YNNKEL (reference sequence). CDR3 sequence (DNA): TGTGCCAGCAGCAGGGGGCCAGCTAACTATGGCTACACCTTC. The encoded protein is CASSRGPANYGYTF.

This clonotype was counted only a few times. V usage is TRBV9 and J usage is TRBJ2-7; TRBD2 matches 16 bases. CDR1 SGDLS and CDR2 YYNGEE come from the germline V gene. The V gene end was trimmed by 2 bases and the J gene end by 6 bases; junction bases not matched to a gene: 11. The CDR3 is 18 amino acids. CDR3 nucleotide sequence: TGTGCCAGCAGCGTCTCCGGGACTAGCGGGAGGGGGGCCCTCGAGCAGTACTTC. Its translation: CASSVSGTSGRGALEQYF.

The genes are TRBV5-1 and TRBJ2-1; the D gene could be TRBD1 or TRBD2 (5 bases each). The CDR3 loop spans 16 amino acids. The V end was cut by 3 bases, the J end by 4 bases, with 17 bases between. CDR1 SGHRS and CDR2 YFSETQ come from the germline V gene. As DNA, the CDR3 is TGCGCCAGCAGCTCCCTGGGACCCGGAAATTACAATGAGCAGTTCTTC. Protein sequence: CASSSLGPGNYNEQFF.

This clonotype has a handful of counts. The V gene is TRBV25-1, the J gene TRBJ2-7, with 8 bases fitting TRBD2. Looked up from germline, CDR1 is MGHDK and CDR2 is SYGVNS. The CDR3 consists of 15 residues. J lost 1 base, V lost 8 bases, and 10 bases had no gene match. CDR3 nucleotide sequence: TGTGCCAGCCGTGGGCGGGAGGTCCCTTCCTACGAGCAGTACTTC. It encodes CASRGREVPSYEQYF.

This clonotype was recorded a few times. The chain recombines TRBV5-6 with TRBJ2-7; D is perhaps TRBD2 (6 bases). Germline V gene data show CDR1 as SGHDT and CDR2 as YYEEEE. This CDR3 comprises 15 residues. V was clipped by 2 bases and J by 6 bases, with 18 bases between them. The CDR3 bases are TGTGCCAGCAGCTTCCCGCATGGGGGGAGAGTCGAGCAGTACTTC. Amino acid sequence: CASSFPHGGRVEQYF.

This chain uses TRBV30 with TRBJ2-1; 9 nucleotides line up with TRBD2. J was trimmed by 9 bases and V by 4 bases; bases with no gene match: 10. CDR3 size: 14 residues. Germline V lookup: CDR1 GTSNPN, CDR2 SVGIG (reference sequence). The CDR3 DNA reads as TGTGCCTGGAAAAAATTGGGCGGGAGGGTTGAGCAGTTCTTC. It is translated as CAWKKLGGRVEQFF.

This clonotype has only a few counts. This chain links TRBV21-1 with TRBJ1-2. TRBV21-1 counts as a pseudogene. The CDR3 runs 12 residues. The CDR3 sequence: CASSTPQYGYTF. The CDR3 DNA reads as TGTGCCAGCAGCACACCACAGTATGGCTACACCTTC.

The rearrangement joins TRBV12-3 or TRBV12-4 to TRBJ2-7, with TRBD1 matching 8 bases. The J segment lost 5 bases and the V segment lost 5 bases, leaving 8 bases of the junction unmatched. This CDR3 spans 14 amino acids. CDR3 nucleotides: TGTGCCAGCAGTCAATGGCAGGGGGCCGACGAGCAGTACTTC. Protein sequence: CASSQWQGADEQYF.

The chain employs TRBV3-1 and TRBJ2-7; 8 nucleotides agree with TRBD2. The CDR3 length is 17 residues. The V gene's germline CDR1 is LGHDT and CDR2 YNNKEL (reference sequence). The J segment lost 5 bases and the V segment lost 1 base, leaving 13 bases of the junction unmatched. The DNA for the CDR3 is TGTGCCAGCAGCCAAGGTCGGCTAGCGGGCTTAAGGGACGAGCAGTACTTC. Protein sequence: CASSQGRLAGLRDEQYF.

This clonotype was counted once. A read error may be the cause here, since a much bigger clone is one base away. The chain joins TRBV6-1 to TRBJ1-3; D gene uncertain. The CDR3 has 15 amino acids. Per the germline V gene, CDR1 is MNHNS and CDR2 is SASEGT. Between the trimmed V and J ends, which lost 6 bases and 4 bases, there was a span of 16 bases. In DNA form, the CDR3 reads TGTGCCAGCAGCCCCTCGAAGCTCAAGGGAAACACCATATATTTT. This encodes CASSPSKLKGNTIYF.

V gene TRBV15 combines with J gene TRBJ2-7, with TRBD2 matching 11 bases. This CDR3 comprises 15 residues. Germline CDR1 is LNHNV and CDR2 is YYDKDF (reference sequence). The J segment lost 4 bases and the V segment lost 6 bases, leaving 8 bases of the junction unmatched. This chain's CDR3 is CATRSGLAASYEQYF. CDR3 bases: TGTGCCACCAGATCGGGACTAGCGGCTTCATACGAGCAGTACTTC.

V gene TRBV7-2 combines with J gene TRBJ2-7; TRBD2 matches 7 bases. This CDR3 has 13 residues. CDR1 is SGHTA, CDR2 FQGNSA, per germline. V dropped 5 bases and J dropped 5; count of bases not matched to a gene: 6. As DNA, the CDR3 is TGTGCCAGCAGCACCCGACTAGCCCACGAGCAGTACTTC. It specifies CASSTRLAHEQYF.

The chain links TRBV3-1 to TRBJ2-5, with 15 bases matching TRBD2. Germline trimming cut 5 bases from V and 5 bases from J; bases unmatched to any gene: 6. The CDR3 covers 16 residues. CDR1 is LGHDT, CDR2 YNNKEL, per germline (reference sequence). The CDR3 DNA sequence: TGTGCCAGCAGCATCACCGGGACTAGCGGGAGGGAGACCCAGTACTTC. This encodes CASSITGTSGRETQYF.

The chain combines TRBV19 with TRBJ2-1; D may match TRBD1 or TRBD2 (6 bases each). Between the trimmed V and J ends, which lost 4 bases and 5 bases, there was a span of 12 bases. The CDR3 has 14 residues. Germline CDR1 is LNHDA and CDR2 is SQIVND (reference sequence). The CDR3, as DNA: TGTGCCAGTAGTAAGGGGGGCAACAACAATGAGCAGTTCTTC. Translation: CASSKGGNNNEQFF.

This clonotype was picked up a small number of times. The germline gene is not matched at one end of the junction; a read error may be the cause. J is TRBJ1-2 and V is TRBV7-9; D perhaps matches TRBD1 (5 bases). This CDR3 has 12 residues. Per germline, CDR1 SEHNR and CDR2 FQNEAQ (reference sequence). The CDR3 protein is CASSPEGLLLAF. The DNA for the CDR3 is TGTGCCAGCAGCCCCGAGGGGTTACTTCTCGCCTTC. Full variable domain (outside the CDR3, taken from reference TRBV7-9 and TRBJ1-2): DTGVSQNPRHKITKRGQNVTFRCDPISEHNRLYWYRQTLGQGPEFLTYFQNEAQLEKSRLLSDRFSAERPKGSFSTLEIQRTEQGDSAMYLCASSPEGLLLAFGSGTRLTVV.

A few counts support this clonotype. The chain carries TRBV5-1 and TRBJ2-7; 8 bases map to TRBD1. Trimming cost V 6 bases and J 4 bases; bases outside gene matches: 6. The CDR3 totals 13 residues. Germline assignment: CDR1 SGHRS and CDR2 YFSETQ. DNA of the CDR3: TGCGCCAGCAAGATGACAGGGGTTTACGAGCAGTACTTC. It translates to CASKMTGVYEQYF. Based on the CDR3 plus reference TRBV5-1 and TRBJ2-7, the full variable domain is KAGVTQTPRYLIKTRGQQVTLSCSPISGHRSVSWYQQTPGQGLQFLFEYFSETQRNKGNFPGRFSGRQFSNSRSEMNVSTLELGDSALYLCASKMTGVYEQYFGPGTRLTVT.

The chain joins TRBV20-1 to TRBJ2-2, with 10 bases aligning to TRBD1. Germline CDR1 DFQATT, CDR2 SNEGSKA (reference sequence). V trimming: 5 bases; J trimming: 3 bases; junction bases outside the gene matches: 3. The CDR3 has 14 amino acids. This CDR3 is CSAGQGVDTGELFF. CDR3 DNA sequence: TGCAGTGCTGGACAGGGGGTCGACACCGGGGAGCTGTTTTTT.

CDR3 region: CASTSRKRESSYNEQFF. CDR3 coding DNA: TGCGCCAGCACCTCGCGAAAGCGGGAGAGCTCCTACAATGAGCAGTTCTTC. This chain uses TRBV5-1 with TRBJ2-1, with 8 bases that match TRBD2. Per germline, CDR1 SGHRS and CDR2 YFSETQ. The CDR3 length is 17 residues. V lost 6 bases to trimming and J lost 0 bases; unmatched junction nucleotides: 11.